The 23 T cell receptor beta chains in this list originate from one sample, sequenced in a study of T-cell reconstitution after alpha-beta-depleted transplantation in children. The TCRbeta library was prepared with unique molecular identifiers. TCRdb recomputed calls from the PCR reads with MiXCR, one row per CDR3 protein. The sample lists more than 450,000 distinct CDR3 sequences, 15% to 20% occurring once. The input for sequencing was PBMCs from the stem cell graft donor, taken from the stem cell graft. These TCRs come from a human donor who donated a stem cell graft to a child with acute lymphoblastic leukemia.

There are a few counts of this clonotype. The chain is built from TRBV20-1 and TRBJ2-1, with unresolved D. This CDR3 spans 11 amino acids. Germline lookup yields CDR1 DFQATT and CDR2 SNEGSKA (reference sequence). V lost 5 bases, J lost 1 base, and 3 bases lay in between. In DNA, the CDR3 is TGCAGTGCTCCTTCCTACAATGAGCAGTTCTTC. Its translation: CSAPSYNEQFF.

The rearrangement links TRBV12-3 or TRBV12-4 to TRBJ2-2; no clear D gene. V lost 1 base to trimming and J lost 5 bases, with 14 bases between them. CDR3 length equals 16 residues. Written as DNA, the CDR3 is TGTGCCAGCAGTTTAGGAGTCGGGTGGGGAACCGGGGAGCTGTTTTTT. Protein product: CASSLGVGWGTGELFF.

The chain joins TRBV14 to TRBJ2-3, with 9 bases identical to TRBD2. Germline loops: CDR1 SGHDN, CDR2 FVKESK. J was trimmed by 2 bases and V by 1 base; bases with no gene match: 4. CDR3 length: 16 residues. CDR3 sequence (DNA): TGTGCCAGCAGCCAAGTTCTAGCGGGACTCACAGATACGCAGTATTTT. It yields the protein CASSQVLAGLTDTQYF.

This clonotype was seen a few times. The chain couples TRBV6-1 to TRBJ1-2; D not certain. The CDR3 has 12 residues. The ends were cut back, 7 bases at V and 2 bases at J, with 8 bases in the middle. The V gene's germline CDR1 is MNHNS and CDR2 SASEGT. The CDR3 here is CASIGRNYGYTF. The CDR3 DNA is TGTGCCAGCATAGGCAGAAACTATGGCTACACCTTC.

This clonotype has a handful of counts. The chain's CDR3 is CSARDGKRSYEQYF. The CDR3 coding sequence is TGCAGTGCTAGAGATGGCAAGCGATCTTACGAGCAGTACTTC. The V and J genes are TRBV20-1 and TRBJ2-7; D gene uncertain. V was shortened by 0 bases and J by 4 bases, with 13 bases between the two germline ends. CDR3 length: 14 residues. In germline, CDR1 is DFQATT, CDR2 SNEGSKA (reference sequence).

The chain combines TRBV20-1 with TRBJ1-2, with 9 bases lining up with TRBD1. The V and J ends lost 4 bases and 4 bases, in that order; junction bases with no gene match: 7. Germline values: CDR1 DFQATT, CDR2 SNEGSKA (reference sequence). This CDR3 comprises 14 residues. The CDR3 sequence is CSATEGTGLYGYTF. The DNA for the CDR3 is TGCAGTGCTACCGAAGGGACAGGGCTCTATGGCTACACCTTC.

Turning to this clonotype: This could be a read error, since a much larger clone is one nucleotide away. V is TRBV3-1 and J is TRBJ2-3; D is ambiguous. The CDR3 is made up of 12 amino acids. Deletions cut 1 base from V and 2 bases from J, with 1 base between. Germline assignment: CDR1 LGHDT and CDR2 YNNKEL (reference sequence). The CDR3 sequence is CASSQATDTQYF. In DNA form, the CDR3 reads TGTGCCAGCAGCCAAGCCACAGATACGCAGTATTTT.

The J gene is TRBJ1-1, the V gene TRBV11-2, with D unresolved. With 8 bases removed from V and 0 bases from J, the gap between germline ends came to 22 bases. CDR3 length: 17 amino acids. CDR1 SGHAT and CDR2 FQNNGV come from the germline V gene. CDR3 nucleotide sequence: TGTGCCAGCGACGGAGCCGCGGCAGCACAAATGAACACTGAAGCTTTCTTT. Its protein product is CASDGAAAAQMNTEAFF.

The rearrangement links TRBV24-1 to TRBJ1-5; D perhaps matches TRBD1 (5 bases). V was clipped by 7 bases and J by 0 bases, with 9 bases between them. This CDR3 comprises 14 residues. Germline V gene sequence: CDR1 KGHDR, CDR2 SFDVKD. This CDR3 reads CATSHRYSNQPQHF. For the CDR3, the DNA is TGTGCCACCAGCCACAGGTATAGCAATCAGCCCCAGCATTTT.

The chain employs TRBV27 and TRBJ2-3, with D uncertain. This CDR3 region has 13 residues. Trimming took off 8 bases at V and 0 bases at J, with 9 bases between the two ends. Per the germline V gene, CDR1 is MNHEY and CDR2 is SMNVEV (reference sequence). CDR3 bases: TGTGCCAGCGGGTCGTCTAGCACAGATACGCAGTATTTT. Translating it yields CASGSSSTDTQYF.

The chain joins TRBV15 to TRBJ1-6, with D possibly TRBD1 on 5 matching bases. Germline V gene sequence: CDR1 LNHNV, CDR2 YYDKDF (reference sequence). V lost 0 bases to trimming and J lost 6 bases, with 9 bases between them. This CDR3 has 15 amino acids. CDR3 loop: CATSRDYGGNSPLHF. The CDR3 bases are TGTGCCACCAGCAGAGATTATGGGGGTAATTCACCCCTCCACTTT.

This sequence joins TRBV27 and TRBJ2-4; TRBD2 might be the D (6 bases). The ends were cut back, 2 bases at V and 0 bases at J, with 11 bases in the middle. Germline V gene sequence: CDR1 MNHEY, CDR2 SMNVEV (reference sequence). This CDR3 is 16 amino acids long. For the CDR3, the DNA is TGTGCCAGCAGTTTAGCGGCGGGACTAGCCAAAAACATTCAGTACTTC. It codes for CASSLAAGLAKNIQYF.

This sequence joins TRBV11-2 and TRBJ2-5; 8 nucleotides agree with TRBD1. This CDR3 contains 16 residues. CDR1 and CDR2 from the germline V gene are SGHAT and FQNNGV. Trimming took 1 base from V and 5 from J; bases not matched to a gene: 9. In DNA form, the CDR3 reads TGTGCCAGCAGCTTAGGCTTCCAGGGGGCGTCGGAGACCCAGTACTTC. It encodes CASSLGFQGASETQYF.

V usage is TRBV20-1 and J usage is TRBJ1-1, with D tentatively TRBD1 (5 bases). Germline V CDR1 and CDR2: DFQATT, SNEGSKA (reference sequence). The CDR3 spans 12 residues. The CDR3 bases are TGCACCCTCCGGGACGGTTACACTGAAGCTTTCTTT. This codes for CTLRDGYTEAFF.

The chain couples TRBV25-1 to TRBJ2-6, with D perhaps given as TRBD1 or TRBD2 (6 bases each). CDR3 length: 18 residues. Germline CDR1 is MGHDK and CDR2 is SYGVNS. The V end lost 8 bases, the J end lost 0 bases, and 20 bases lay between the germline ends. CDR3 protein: CASEGVGGQLSGANVLTF. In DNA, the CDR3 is TGTGCCAGCGAGGGTGTCGGGGGCCAACTCTCTGGGGCCAACGTCCTGACTTTC.

CDR3 nucleotide sequence: TGCGCCAGCAGGCGGACAGAGAACACTGAAGCTTTCTTT. As protein: CASRRTENTEAFF. The gene calls are TRBV5-1 and TRBJ1-1; D might be TRBD1 (6 bases). The germline V and J ends were trimmed by 5 bases and 1 base, with 9 bases remaining between them. CDR1 and CDR2 (germline): SGHRS, YFSETQ. This CDR3 is 13 amino acids long.

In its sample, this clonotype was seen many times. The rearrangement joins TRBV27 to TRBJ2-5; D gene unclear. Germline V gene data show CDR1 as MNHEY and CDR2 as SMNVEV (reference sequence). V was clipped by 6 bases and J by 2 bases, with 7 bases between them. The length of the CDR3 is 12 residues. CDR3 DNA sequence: TGTGCCAGCAGAGGTTTGCAAGAGACCCAGTACTTC. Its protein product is CASRGLQETQYF.

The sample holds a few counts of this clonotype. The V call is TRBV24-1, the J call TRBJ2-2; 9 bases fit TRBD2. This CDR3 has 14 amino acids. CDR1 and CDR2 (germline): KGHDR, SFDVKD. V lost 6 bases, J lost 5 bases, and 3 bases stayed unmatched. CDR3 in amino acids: CATSSSGETGELFF. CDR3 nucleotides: TGTGCCACCAGTTCTAGCGGGGAGACCGGGGAGCTGTTTTTT.

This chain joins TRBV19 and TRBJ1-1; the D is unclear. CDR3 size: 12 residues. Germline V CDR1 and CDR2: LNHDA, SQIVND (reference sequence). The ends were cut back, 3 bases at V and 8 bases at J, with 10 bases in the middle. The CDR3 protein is CASSIIGIEAFF. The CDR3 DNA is TGTGCCAGTAGTATTATTGGGATAGAAGCTTTCTTT.

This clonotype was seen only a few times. The CDR3 is CASSYLTGNEQFF. The CDR3 region has the DNA TGTGCCAGCAGTTACTTAACAGGGAATGAGCAGTTCTTC. The V call is TRBV6-5, the J call TRBJ2-1; D perhaps matches TRBD1 (6 bases). Looked up from germline, CDR1 is MNHEY and CDR2 is SVGAGI. The V end was cut by 1 base, the J end by 7 bases, with 8 bases between. The CDR3 totals 13 residues.

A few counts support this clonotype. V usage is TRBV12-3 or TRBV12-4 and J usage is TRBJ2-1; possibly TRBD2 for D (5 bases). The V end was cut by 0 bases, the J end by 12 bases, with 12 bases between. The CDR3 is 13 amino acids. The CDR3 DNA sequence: TGTGCCAGCAGTTTAGCGCGGAGGCGTACGCAGTTCTTC. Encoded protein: CASSLARRRTQFF.

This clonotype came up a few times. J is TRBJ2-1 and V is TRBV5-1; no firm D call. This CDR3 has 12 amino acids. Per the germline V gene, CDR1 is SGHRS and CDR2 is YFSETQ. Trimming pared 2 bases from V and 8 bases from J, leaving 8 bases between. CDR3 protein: CASSFGKDEQFF. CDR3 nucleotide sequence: TGCGCCAGCAGCTTTGGGAAAGATGAGCAGTTCTTC.

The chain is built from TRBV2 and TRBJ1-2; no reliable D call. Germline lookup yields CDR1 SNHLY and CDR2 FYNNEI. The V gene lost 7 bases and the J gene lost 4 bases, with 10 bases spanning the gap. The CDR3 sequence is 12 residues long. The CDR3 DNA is TGTGCCAGCAACCGACTCTCCTATGGCTACACCTTC. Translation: CASNRLSYGYTF.